This TCR beta chain emerged from a study of monozygotic twins with inflammatory bowel disease. TCRdb re-called the 5' RACE reads and catalogs CDR3 proteins one per entry, DNA excluded. This sample contains about 43,000 distinct CDR3 sequences. This TCR was sampled from a human donor with ulcerative colitis or Crohn's disease, or a healthy co-twin of an affected twin (not recorded which). The sequencing input was blood.

CDR3 sequence: CASSLGKGRSGEAFF. This chain uses TRBV7-2 with TRBJ1-1. CDR1 is SGHTA and CDR2 is FQGNSA in the germline V gene. The CDR3 has 15 residues.